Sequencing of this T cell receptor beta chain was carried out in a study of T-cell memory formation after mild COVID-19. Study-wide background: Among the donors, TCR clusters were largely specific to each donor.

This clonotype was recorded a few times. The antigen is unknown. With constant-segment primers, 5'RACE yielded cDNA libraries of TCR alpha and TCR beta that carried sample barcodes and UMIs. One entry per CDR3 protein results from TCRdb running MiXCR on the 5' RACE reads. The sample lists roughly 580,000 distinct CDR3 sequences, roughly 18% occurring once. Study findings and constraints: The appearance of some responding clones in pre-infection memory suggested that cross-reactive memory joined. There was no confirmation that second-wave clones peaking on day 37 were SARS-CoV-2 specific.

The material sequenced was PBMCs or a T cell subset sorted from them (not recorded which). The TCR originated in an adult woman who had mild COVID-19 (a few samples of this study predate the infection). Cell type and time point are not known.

In DNA form, the CDR3 reads TGTGCCAGCAGTTCAGGGAGGACTGAAGCTTTCTTT. Protein: CASSSGRTEAFF. The chain links TRBV6-2 or TRBV6-3 to TRBJ1-1, with D maybe TRBD1 (5 bases). Germline V gene data show CDR1 as MNHEY and CDR2 as SVGEGT. V lost 4 bases, J lost 5 bases, and 8 bases lay in between. The CDR3 totals 12 residues.